This TCR beta chain was found in a study of T cells in Graves' hyperthyroidism and ophthalmopathy. With 2 bases removed from V and 3 bases from J, the gap between germline ends came to 11 bases. Germline V lookup: CDR1 MDHEN, CDR2 SYDVKM. This CDR3 comprises 15 residues. It was RNA transcripts that yielded the amplified TCR beta CDR3 regions. HTBI primers were used for first-round RT-PCR of the TCR CDR3. TCRdb ran MiXCR on the multiplex PCR reads and lists one entry per CDR3 protein. The sample records under 350,000 distinct CDR3 sequences, more than 15% being singletons. The chain is built from TRBV28 and TRBJ1-5; D unresolved. The sample taken for sequencing was blood. This clonotype was obtained from a woman in her fifties or sixties with Graves' ophthalmopathy. Written as DNA, the CDR3 is TGTGCCAGCAGTTTAAGCGGGGAGGCCAATCAGCCCCAGCATTTT. Encoded protein: CASSLSGEANQPQHF.